These T cell receptor beta chains were read from a single sample in a study of blood T cell repertoires in COVID-19. Profiling relied on immunoSEQ multiplex PCR, and the TCRdb table lists in-frame clones only, not all of them. The table includes about 280,000 clones, approximately 85% detected once. The sample comprised peripheral blood. All receptors come from a man in his forties or fifties with active or convalescent COVID-19. Both conserved end residues are part of each CDR3. D genes are given only for firm matches. Clone sizes are given selectively: once, few, many, or a class where the clone is expanded.

TRBJ2-2	TRBV25-1	NA	NA	TGTGCCAGCAGTGACCCCCAGGGGAAGTTCGGGGAGCTGTTTTTT	CASSDPQGKFGELFF
TRBJ2-3	TRBV12-5	TRBD1	few	TGTGCTAGTGGTTTGGCGACAGGGGGTTTGACAGATACGCAGTATTTT	CASGLATGGLTDTQYF
TRBJ1-3	TRBV10-3	NA	NA	TGTGCCATCAGTGAGTCCATAAACACCATATATTTT	CAISESINTIYF
TRBJ1-2	TRBV28	TRBD1	NA	TGTGCCTGCAGAGGGCGCGGGACAGGGGGAACCTATGGCTACACCTTC	CACRGRGTGGTYGYTF
TRBJ2-1	TRBV28	NA	NA	TGTGCCTCAGTTTCGGGGGTATCCTACAATGAGCAGTTCTTC	CASVSGVSYNEQFF
TRBJ2-7	TRBV11-2	NA	few	TGTGCCAGCAGCTTAGATTGGGGCGACGGGGAGCAGTACTTC	CASSLDWGDGEQYF
TRBJ2-1	TRBV5-4	TRBD1	NA	TGTGCCAGCAGAGTGGGAACAGGGGGTGAGCAGTTCTTC	CASRVGTGGEQFF
TRBJ1-1	TRBV10-3	NA	NA	TGTGCCATCAGTGAGCTTAACAGGGCAGGCGGAGCTGAAGCTTTCTTT	CAISELNRAGGAEAFF
TRBJ1-3	TRBV7-2	TRBD1	NA	TGTGCCAGCAGCTACTACGGACAGGGCTACACCATATATTTT	CASSYYGQGYTIYF
TRBJ2-1	TRBV6-1	NA	NA	TGTGCCAGCAGTGAATCCCGGGTAGGGGGTAATGAGCAGTTCTTC	CASSESRVGGNEQFF
TRBJ2-3	TRBV19	NA	NA	TGTGCCAGTAGTATGGCGGGTGACGTGGGGACAGATACGCAGTATTTT	CASSMAGDVGTDTQYF
TRBJ2-1	TRBV10-3	NA	NA	TGTGCCATCAGTGGAGACTCCCAAAACAATGAGCAGTTCTTC	CAISGDSQNNEQFF
TRBJ1-1	TRBV10-3	NA	NA	TGTGCCATCAGTGAGAAAGGGGTGTTGAACACTGAAGCTTTCTTT	CAISEKGVLNTEAFF
TRBJ2-7	TRBV10-2	TRBD1	few	TGCGCCAGCCGGGACAGCTACGAGCAGTACTTC	CASRDSYEQYF
TRBJ1-2	TRBV7-2	NA	NA	TGTGCCAGCAGCCACAGGGTTTATGGCTACACCTTC	CASSHRVYGYTF
TRBJ2-2	TRBV18	NA	NA	TGTGCCAGCTCACCGGGGCTTAACACCGGGGAGCTGTTTTTT	CASSPGLNTGELFF
TRBJ2-3	TRBV19	TRBD2	NA	TGTGCCAGTAGTAGGCAGACTAGCTCGGATACGCAGTATTTT	CASSRQTSSDTQYF
TRBJ1-5	TRBV28	NA	NA	TGTGCCAGCATCTCATGGGGGGGTAGCAATCAGCCCCAGCATTTT	CASISWGGSNQPQHF
TRBJ1-6	TRBV7-9	NA	NA	TGTGCCAGCAGCCCCACAGGGAATAATTCACCCCTCCACTTT	CASSPTGNNSPLHF
TRBJ2-1	TRBV7-3	TRBD2	NA	TGTGCCAGCAGCTTAACCCACGGGTCGGCTAGCGGGACCTACAATGAGCAGTTCTTC	CASSLTHGSASGTYNEQFF
TRBJ2-1	TRBV3-1/TRBV3-2	TRBD2	once	TGTGCCAGCAGCCGTGCTAGCGGGAGAAAATCGAATGAGCAGTTCTTC	CASSRASGRKSNEQFF
TRBJ1-2	TRBV3-1/TRBV3-2	NA	NA	TGTGCCAGCAGCCAAGGCCTGGGGCAGACCAAATATGGCTACACCTTC	CASSQGLGQTKYGYTF
TRBJ2-5	TRBV7-9	TRBD1	NA	TGTGCCAGCAGTCCGGGACAGGGGGGAAAGACCCAGTACTTC	CASSPGQGGKTQYF
TRBJ1-3	TRBV6-6	NA	once	TGTGCCAGCAGTTACGGGGACACCGGAAACACCATATATTTT	CASSYGDTGNTIYF
TRBJ2-7	TRBV5-5	NA	NA	TGTGCCAGCAGCTTGAGCCTGTGGGAGGAACAGTACTTC	CASSLSLWEEQYF
TRBJ2-7	TRBV7-9	NA	NA	TGTGCCACCGCGGACAGCTCCTACGAGCAGTACTTC	CATADSSYEQYF
TRBJ2-1	TRBV2	TRBD2	NA	TGTGCCAGCAGTACAGGACTAGCGGGAGCCTCCTACAATGAGCAGTTCTTC	CASSTGLAGASYNEQFF
TRBJ2-7	TRBV7-9	TRBD1	NA	TGTGCCAGCAGCTACTCCCGACAGGGGGGCCACGAGCAGTACTTC	CASSYSRQGGHEQYF
TRBJ1-1	TRBV5-4	NA	few	TGTGCCAGCAGCTTGCCCCGAGACACTGAAGCTTTCTTT	CASSLPRDTEAFF
TRBJ2-5	TRBV14	TRBD2	NA	TGTGCCAGCACCGGGGGGGGAGAGACCCAGTACTTC	CASTGGGETQYF
TRBJ2-1	TRBV6-2/TRBV6-3	TRBD2	once	TGTGCCAGCAGTTACGGCGGGAGGAGGGCCAATGAGCAGTTCTTC	CASSYGGRRANEQFF
TRBJ1-6	TRBV5-6	NA	NA	TGTGCCAGCAGCCGCTGGGGGGGAGTAGGGAATTCACCCCTCCACTTT	CASSRWGGVGNSPLHF
TRBJ1-1	TRBV7-9	NA	NA	TGTGCCAGCTCACTGGGGACACTAAGCACTGAAGCTTTCTTT	CASSLGTLSTEAFF
TRBJ1-1	TRBV7-3	NA	NA	TGTGCCAGCAGCCCCGGGCCAGTGGACTTCGCTGAAGCTTTCTTT	CASSPGPVDFAEAFF
TRBJ1-6	TRBV10-2	NA	NA	TGCGCCAGCAGTGAACCGGGGGACTCACCCCTCCACTTT	CASSEPGDSPLHF
TRBJ2-3	TRBV5-4	TRBD2	NA	TGTGCCAGCAGCTTGGGGGGCAGCGGGAGGGAGGGTAGCACAGATACGCAGTATTTT	CASSLGGSGREGSTDTQYF
TRBJ1-5	TRBV6-1	TRBD1	NA	TGTGCCAGCAGTGAGCTCAGCCGGGACAGTCGCAATCAGCCCCAGCATTTT	CASSELSRDSRNQPQHF
TRBJ2-7	TRBV2	TRBD1	NA	TGTGCCAGCAGCCTTGGACAGGCCTCCTACGAGCAGTACTTC	CASSLGQASYEQYF
TRBJ1-4	TRBV9	TRBD1	NA	TGTGCCAGCAGCGGAAGATCAGGGGGCGCGGATGAAAAACTGTTTTTT	CASSGRSGGADEKLFF
TRBJ2-1	TRBV2	NA	NA	TGTGCCAGCAGTGCGCTAGGCTTAGAGCAGTTCTTC	CASSALGLEQFF
TRBJ2-3	TRBV6-5	NA	NA	TGTGCCAGCAGTTATGCGGCTAACCTTAAAAATACGCAGTATTTT	CASSYAANLKNTQYF
TRBJ2-2	TRBV7-9	TRBD2	NA	TGTGCCAGCAGCTTAGACGTAATAGCGGGAAGGAACACCGGGGAGCTGTTTTTT	CASSLDVIAGRNTGELFF